This TCR beta chain comes out of a study of blood T cell repertoires in COVID-19. CDR1 is MGHRA, CDR2 YSYEKL, per germline. Trimming cost V 6 bases and J 0 bases; bases outside gene matches: 7. The CDR3 extends over 16 amino acids. In the study's own analysis: The assay estimated nucleated cells by amplifying reference gene primers. Measured with immunoSEQ multiplex PCR; TCRdb has only the in-frame clones, and not every one. From that table come the V and J calls and clone size; the DNA was used to work out D and trimming. Altogether about 160,000 clones are present, approximately 88% being singletons, with the ten largest covering roughly 9.1%.

The chain employs TRBV4-1 and TRBJ2-1; the match to TRBD2 covers 8 bases. The sequence was collected from a woman aged 80 or over with active or convalescent COVID-19. Sequenced sample: peripheral blood. This chain's CDR3 is CASRSAGGGSYNEQFF. DNA of the CDR3: TGCGCCAGCAGGTCCGCCGGGGGGGGCTCCTACAATGAGCAGTTCTTC.